This T cell receptor beta chain was captured in a study of blood T cell repertoires in COVID-19. At the level of the study: The cDNA or gDNA used as material had been derived from T cells, B-cell-depleted T cells, or PBMCs.

As originally analysed: Estimates of nucleated cell counts were drawn from the amplification of reference gene primers. Some clones are missing from TCRdb's copy, which holds only in-frame ones; the method was immunoSEQ multiplex PCR. V and J calls and clone size are copied from that table; D and trimming were computed from the DNA. Among some 200,000 clones listed, approximately 87% were seen once. The CDR3 is 14 amino acids. Germline CDR1 is MNHEY and CDR2 is SVGEGT. Trimming pared 2 bases from V and 3 bases from J, leaving 9 bases between. This receptor was identified in a woman between 50 and 59 years old with acute or convalescent COVID-19. The chain employs TRBV6-2 or TRBV6-3 and TRBJ2-3; maybe TRBD2 (6 bases). What was sequenced was peripheral blood. CDR3 nucleotides: TGTGCCAGCAGTTACCCCCGGGAGACAGATACGCAGTATTTT. Protein sequence: CASSYPRETDTQYF.